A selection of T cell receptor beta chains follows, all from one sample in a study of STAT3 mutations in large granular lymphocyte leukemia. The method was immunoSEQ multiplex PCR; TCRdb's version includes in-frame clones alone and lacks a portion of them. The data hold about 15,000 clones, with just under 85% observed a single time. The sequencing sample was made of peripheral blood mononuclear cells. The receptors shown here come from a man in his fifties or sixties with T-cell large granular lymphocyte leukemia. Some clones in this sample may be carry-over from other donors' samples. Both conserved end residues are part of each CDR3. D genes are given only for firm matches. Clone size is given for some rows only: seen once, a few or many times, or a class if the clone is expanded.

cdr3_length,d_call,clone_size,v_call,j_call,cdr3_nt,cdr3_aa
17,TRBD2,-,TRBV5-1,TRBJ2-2,TGCGCCAGCACTATAACCCCCGGGACTACATACACCGGGGAGCTGTTTTTT,CASTITPGTTYTGELFF
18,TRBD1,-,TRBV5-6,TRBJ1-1,TGTGCCAGCAGCTTTCAATACCGGGACAGAGGGGCGAACACTGAAGCTTTCTTT,CASSFQYRDRGANTEAFF
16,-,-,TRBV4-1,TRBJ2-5,TGCGCCAGCAGCCAAGATAGATACACGACGGGAGAGACCCAGTACTTC,CASSQDRYTTGETQYF
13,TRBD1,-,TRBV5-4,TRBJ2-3,TGTGCCAATGGACAGGTTGGCACAGATACGCAGTATTTT,CANGQVGTDTQYF
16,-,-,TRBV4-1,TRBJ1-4,TGCGCCAGCAGCCCCCTGGGGGGGGGAGCTAATGAAAAACTGTTTTTT,CASSPLGGGANEKLFF
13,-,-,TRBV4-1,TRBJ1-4,TGCGCCAGTCGAAGGGCATTTGGGGAAAAACTGTTTTTT,CASRRAFGEKLFF
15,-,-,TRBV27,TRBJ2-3,TGTGCCAGCAGTTTTGGGGGCGGGTACGCAGATACGCAGTATTTT,CASSFGGGYADTQYF
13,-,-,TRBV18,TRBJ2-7,TGTGCCAGCTCACCAGGCTTATCCTACGAGCAGTACTTC,CASSPGLSYEQYF
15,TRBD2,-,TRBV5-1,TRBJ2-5,TGCGCCAGCAGCTTAGGACTAGCGGTCCAAGAGACCCAGTACTTC,CASSLGLAVQETQYF
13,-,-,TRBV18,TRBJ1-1,TGTGCCAGCTCATTACACAGGGACACTGAAGCTTTCTTT,CASSLHRDTEAFF
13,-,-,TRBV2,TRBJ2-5,TGTGCCAGCAACCTGGGAGTAGCGGAGACCCAGTACTTC,CASNLGVAETQYF
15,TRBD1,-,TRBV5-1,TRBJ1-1,TGCGCCAGCACCCTTCCACAGGGGGCTGGGACTGAAGCTTTCTTT,CASTLPQGAGTEAFF
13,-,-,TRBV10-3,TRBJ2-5,TGTGCCATCAGTGAGAGGGCCCAAGAGACCCAGTACTTC,CAISERAQETQYF
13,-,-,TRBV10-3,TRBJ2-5,TGTGCCATCCAGGGAGGGGGAGGAGAGACCCAGTACTTC,CAIQGGGGETQYF
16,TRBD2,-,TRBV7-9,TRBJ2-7,TGTGCCAGCAGCCCCCCCGTCGGTAGCGGGCGATACGAGCAGTACTTC,CASSPPVGSGRYEQYF
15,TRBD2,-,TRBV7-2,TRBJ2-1,TGTGCCAGCAGCTTAGTAGCGGGGGCCAACAATGAGCAGTTCTTC,CASSLVAGANNEQFF
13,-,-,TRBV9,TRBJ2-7,TGTGCCAGCAGCGTGGAGGGAGCCTACGAGCAGTACTTC,CASSVEGAYEQYF
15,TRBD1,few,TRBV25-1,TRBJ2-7,TGTGCCAGCAGTGTCACGGGGACAGGTAGCCACGAGCAGTACTTC,CASSVTGTGSHEQYF
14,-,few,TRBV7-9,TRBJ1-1,TGTGCCAGCAGCTTAGTTGCACCGAACACTGAAGCTTTCTTT,CASSLVAPNTEAFF
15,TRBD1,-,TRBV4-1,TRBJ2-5,TGCGCCAGCAGCCGCTACTACGGACAGGGAGAGACCCAGTACTTC,CASSRYYGQGETQYF
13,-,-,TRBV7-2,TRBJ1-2,TGTGCCAGCAGCTTAGGGACAGACCATGGCTACACCTTC,CASSLGTDHGYTF
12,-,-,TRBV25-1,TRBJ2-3,TGTGCCAGCAGTGAGGGGTGGGGCACGCAGTATTTT,CASSEGWGTQYF
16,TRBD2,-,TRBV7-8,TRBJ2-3,TGTGCCAGCAGCTTATGGACTAGCGGGAGGACAGATACGCAGTATTTT,CASSLWTSGRTDTQYF
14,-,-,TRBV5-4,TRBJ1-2,TGTGCCAGCAGCTTGGACAGGAGACGGTATGGCTACACCTTC,CASSLDRRRYGYTF
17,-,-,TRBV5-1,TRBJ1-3,TGCGCCAGCAGCCCAACCAGGGGCCTGATCTCTGGAAACACCATATATTTT,CASSPTRGLISGNTIYF
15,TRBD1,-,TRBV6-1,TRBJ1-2,TGTGCCAGCAGTGAAGAACGGACAGGGATTTATGGCTACACCTTC,CASSEERTGIYGYTF
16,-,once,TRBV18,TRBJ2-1,TGTGCCAGCTCACTGGACTTCGGGACCTCCTACAATGAGCAGTTCTTC,CASSLDFGTSYNEQFF
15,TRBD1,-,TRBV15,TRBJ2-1,TGTGCCACCAGCATAACAGGGGGCTCCAACAATGAGCAGTTCTTC,CATSITGGSNNEQFF
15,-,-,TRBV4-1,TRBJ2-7,TGCGCCAGCAGCCAAGCCGACGGATGGACCTACGAGCAGTACTTC,CASSQADGWTYEQYF
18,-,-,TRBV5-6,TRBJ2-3,TGTGCCAGCAGCTTGGTCGAGGCTAGCGCTTTCATAATGGATACGCAGTATTTT,CASSLVEASAFIMDTQYF
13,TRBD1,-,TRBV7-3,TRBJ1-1,TGTGCCAGCAGAATTGACAGGGACACTGAAGCTTTCTTT,CASRIDRDTEAFF
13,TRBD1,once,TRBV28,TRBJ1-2,TGTGCCAGCAGCGGACAGGGAAACTATGGCTACACCTTC,CASSGQGNYGYTF
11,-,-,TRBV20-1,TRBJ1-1,TGCAGTGCTGGGGCGGGGGCTGAAGCTTTCTTT,CSAGAGAEAFF
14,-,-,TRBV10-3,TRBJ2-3,TGTGCCACGGCCCAAGGGGCAAGAGCAGATACGCAGTATTTT,CATAQGARADTQYF
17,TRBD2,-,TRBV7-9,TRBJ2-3,TGTGCCAGCAGCCCCCTCTGGCTGCGGGGGAGCACAGATACGCAGTATTTT,CASSPLWLRGSTDTQYF
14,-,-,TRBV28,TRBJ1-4,TGTGCCAGCAGCCTTGGCGGGGGTAGGGAAAAACTGTTTTTT,CASSLGGGREKLFF
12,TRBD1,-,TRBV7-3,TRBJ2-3,TGTGCCAGCAGCTTAGAGACAGGGAGGCAGTATTTT,CASSLETGRQYF
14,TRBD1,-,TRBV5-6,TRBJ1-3,TGTGCCAGCAGCTTGGACAGGGGGGGAAACACCATATATTTT,CASSLDRGGNTIYF
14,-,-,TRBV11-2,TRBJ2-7,TGTGCCAGCAGCTTAGGGCCCTCATCCTACGAGCAGTACTTC,CASSLGPSSYEQYF